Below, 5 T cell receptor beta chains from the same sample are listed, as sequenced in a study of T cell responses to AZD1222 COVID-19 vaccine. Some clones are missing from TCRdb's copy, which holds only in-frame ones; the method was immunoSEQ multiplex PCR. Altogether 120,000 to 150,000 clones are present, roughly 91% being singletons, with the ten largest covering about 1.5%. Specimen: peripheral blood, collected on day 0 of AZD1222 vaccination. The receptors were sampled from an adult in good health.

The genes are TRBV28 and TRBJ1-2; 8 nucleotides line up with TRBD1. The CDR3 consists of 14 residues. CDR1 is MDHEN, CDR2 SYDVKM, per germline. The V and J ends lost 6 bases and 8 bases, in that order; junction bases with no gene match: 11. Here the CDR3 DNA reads TGTGCCAGCAGACAAACCCAGGGGGCTTGGGGCTACACCTTC. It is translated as CASRQTQGAWGYTF.

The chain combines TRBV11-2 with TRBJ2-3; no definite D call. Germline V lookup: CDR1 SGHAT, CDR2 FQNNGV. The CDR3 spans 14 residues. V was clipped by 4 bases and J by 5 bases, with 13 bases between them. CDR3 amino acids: CASSSRRSLDTQYF. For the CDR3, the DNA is TGTGCCAGCAGCTCGAGACGGAGTCTAGATACGCAGTATTTT.

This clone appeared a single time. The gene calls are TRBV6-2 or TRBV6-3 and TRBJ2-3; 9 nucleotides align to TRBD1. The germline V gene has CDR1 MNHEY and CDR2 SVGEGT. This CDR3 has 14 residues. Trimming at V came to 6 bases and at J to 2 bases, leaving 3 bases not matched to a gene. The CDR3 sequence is CASSRTGDTDTQYF. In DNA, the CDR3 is TGTGCCAGCAGCAGGACAGGGGACACAGATACGCAGTATTTT.

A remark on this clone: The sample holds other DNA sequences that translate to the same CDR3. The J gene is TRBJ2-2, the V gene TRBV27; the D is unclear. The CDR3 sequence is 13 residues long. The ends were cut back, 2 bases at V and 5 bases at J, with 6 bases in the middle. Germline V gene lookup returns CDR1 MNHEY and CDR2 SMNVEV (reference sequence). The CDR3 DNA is TGTGCCAGCAGTTTAGGAAGGACCGGGGAGCTGTTTTTT. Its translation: CASSLGRTGELFF.

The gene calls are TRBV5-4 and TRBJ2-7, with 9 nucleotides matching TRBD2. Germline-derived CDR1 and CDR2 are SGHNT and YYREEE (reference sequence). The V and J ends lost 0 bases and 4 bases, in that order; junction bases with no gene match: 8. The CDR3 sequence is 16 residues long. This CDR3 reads CASSLAIAGVGYEQYF. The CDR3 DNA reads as TGTGCCAGCAGCTTGGCCATAGCGGGAGTCGGTTACGAGCAGTACTTC.